The 13 T cell receptor beta chains below come from one sample, sequenced in a study of beta chain features in type 1 diabetes. Expressed TCRB transcripts got sequenced, as all isolated RNA was reverse transcribed. The table came from immunoSEQ multiplex PCR; TCRdb's copy has only in-frame clones and leaves some out. The table has 640,000 or so clones, over 10% seen once; the top ten hold approximately 0.022%. These TCRs' antigens remain unknown. Overall study results and limits: Among all four CD4+ subsets, Type 1 diabetes patients had TCRB CDR3s that were moderately but significantly shorter.

Input material: naive CD4+ T cells from blood. These receptors were collected from a young man with type 1 diabetes.

V gene TRBV27 combines with J gene TRBJ2-2; D is possibly TRBD1 (7 bases). The germline CDR1 and CDR2 sequences are MNHEY and SMNVEV (reference sequence). The CDR3 is 16 residues long. The V gene lost 7 bases and the J gene lost 2 bases, with 17 bases spanning the gap. The CDR3: CASTPWGDSNTGELFF. The CDR3 nucleotides read TGTGCCAGCACCCCCTGGGGGGACAGCAACACCGGGGAGCTGTTTTTT.

The rearrangement links TRBV19 to TRBJ2-3, with 13 nucleotides matching TRBD2. The CDR3 contains 16 residues. Unmatched junction bases numbered 3, after V lost 4 bases and J lost 2 bases. Germline CDR1 reads LNHDA; CDR2 reads SQIVND (reference sequence). The CDR3 DNA reads as TGTGCCAGTAGTAAGACTAGCGGGGGGTCCACAGATACGCAGTATTTT. Translating it yields CASSKTSGGSTDTQYF.

This chain uses TRBV4-2 with TRBJ2-5; TRBD1 or TRBD2 may be the D gene (6 bases each). Trimming cost V 1 base and J 2 bases, with 11 bases left between them. The CDR3 sequence is 15 residues long. Germline CDR1 reads LGHNA; CDR2 reads YNFKEQ. This CDR3 reads CASSQGPGAQETQYF. CDR3 bases: TGTGCCAGCAGCCAAGGTCCGGGGGCTCAAGAGACCCAGTACTTC.

Turning to this clone: Other DNA sequences in the same sample also yield this CDR3. The chain joins TRBV9 to TRBJ1-1; 7 nucleotides align to TRBD1. V trimming: 2 bases; J trimming: 3 bases; junction bases outside the gene matches: 1. The CDR3 runs 13 residues. CDR1 is SGDLS, CDR2 YYNGEE, per germline. The CDR3 nucleotides read TGTGCCAGCAGCGTTCAGGGGGACACTGAAGCTTTCTTT. Its translation: CASSVQGDTEAFF.

V gene TRBV6-1 combines with J gene TRBJ2-1; D might be TRBD2 (6 bases). Trimming removed 6 bases from V and 8 bases from J, with 14 bases in between. Germline assignment: CDR1 MNHNS and CDR2 SASEGT. The CDR3 is 13 amino acids. The CDR3 reads CASSHLAAYEQFF. CDR3 coding DNA: TGTGCCAGCAGCCATTTAGCGGCGTATGAGCAGTTCTTC.

This rearrangement joins TRBV6-6 to TRBJ2-7, with TRBD1 matching 8 bases. The V gene's germline CDR1 is MNHNY and CDR2 SVGAGI (reference sequence). The V segment lost 5 bases and the J segment 3 bases; nucleotides outside the gene matches: 6. The CDR3 contains 14 residues. The CDR3 DNA sequence: TGTGCCAGCAGTGGAAGGACAGGGTTCTACGAGCAGTACTTC. This translates into CASSGRTGFYEQYF.

The chain uses TRBV13 and TRBJ1-2, with D hard to call. The germline gives CDR1 PRHDT, CDR2 FYEKMQ (reference sequence). The CDR3 sequence is 15 residues long. V lost 1 base and J 2 bases, leaving 11 bases between the germline ends. In nucleotides, the CDR3 is TGTGCCAGCAGCTTAGCTGGCAGCCAGAACTATGGCTACACCTTC. Protein product: CASSLAGSQNYGYTF.

In its sample, this clone was seen a few times. V is TRBV7-2 and J is TRBJ2-1; 7 bases match TRBD2. The germline CDR1 and CDR2 sequences are SGHTA and FQGNSA. With V trimmed by 3 bases and J by 9 bases, 8 bases remained unmatched. The CDR3 totals 14 residues. For the CDR3, the DNA is TGTGCCAGCAGCTTCGGGCTAGCGGAGGGTGAGCAGTTCTTC. Its translation: CASSFGLAEGEQFF.

This clone was picked up a small number of times. The V gene is TRBV9, the J gene TRBJ1-3; D remains ambiguous. The germline V and J ends were trimmed by 4 bases and 0 bases, with 11 bases remaining between them. CDR3 length: 15 amino acids. The V gene's germline CDR1 is SGDLS and CDR2 YYNGEE. As DNA, the CDR3 is TGTGCCAGCAGCTATTCAGTTATCTCTGGAAACACCATATATTTT. Amino acid sequence: CASSYSVISGNTIYF.

This clone was observed a few times. The chain carries TRBV2 and TRBJ2-3, with D possibly being TRBD2 (5 bases). Germline-derived CDR1 and CDR2 are SNHLY and FYNNEI. Trimming took off 6 bases at V and 5 bases at J, with 15 bases between the two ends. The CDR3 has 14 residues. CDR3 amino acids: CASRLLSREDTQYF. The CDR3 nucleotides are TGTGCCAGCAGACTACTATCTCGGGAAGATACGCAGTATTTT.

This clone occurred a few times. The V and J genes are TRBV25-1 and TRBJ2-2, with D perhaps matching TRBD1 (5 bases). The CDR3 runs 14 residues. V lost 8 bases and J 1 base, leaving 11 bases between the germline ends. The germline CDR1 and CDR2 sequences are MGHDK and SYGVNS. The CDR3 sequence is CASRDSLNTGELFF. The CDR3 DNA follows: TGTGCCAGCCGCGACAGCCTGAACACCGGGGAGCTGTTTTTT.

This chain links TRBV28 with TRBJ2-7; weak D call: TRBD2 (6 bases). Trimming left V 8 bases short and J 6 bases short, with 17 bases between. Germline-derived CDR1 and CDR2 are MDHEN and SYDVKM. The CDR3 contains 13 residues. The CDR3 DNA reads TGTGCCAGCCAGCTGGGACTTCCCACCGAGCAGTACTTC. This sequence encodes CASQLGLPTEQYF.

This clone turned up a few times. CDR3 bases: TGTGCCAGCAGTTTTCCCGGGACAGGGTCCCAGCATTTT. Encoded protein: CASSFPGTGSQHF. The chain couples TRBV28 to TRBJ1-5, with 9 bases fitting TRBD1. This CDR3 comprises 13 residues. V shed 3 bases, J shed 11 bases, and the junction held 5 bases outside the gene matches. The germline CDR1 and CDR2 sequences are MDHEN and SYDVKM.